This T cell receptor (beta chain) is drawn from a study of cytomegalovirus exposure and HLA in healthy donors. Study as a whole: Earlier results showed approximately 110 million unique TCR beta sequences derived from approximately 170 million T cells. Study-wide results and caveats: Rare sequences made up most TCRs, while some public TCRs were found in many donors. In presence/absence analyses, roughly uniform sequencing depth across donors was assumed.

In regard to this clone: Its antigen is not identified.

The PCR made use of 60 Vbeta and 13 Jbeta primers. Clones were read by immunoSEQ multiplex PCR, and TCRdb kept only the in-frame ones, dropping some. The profile shows 110,000 or so clones, less than 80% of them singletons. Germline V gene sequence: CDR1 SGDLS, CDR2 YYNGEE. Trimming shortened V by 5 bases and J by 3 bases, and 11 bases separated the two germline ends. This CDR3 spans 13 amino acids. This chain joins TRBV9 and TRBJ1-1, with D unresolved. The material sequenced was PBMCs. The sequence came from a man aged 25-45 years in good health and CMV-seronegative. CDR3 region: CASSEDGDTEAFF. In nucleotides, the CDR3 is TGTGCCAGCAGTGAAGACGGGGACACTGAAGCTTTCTTT.